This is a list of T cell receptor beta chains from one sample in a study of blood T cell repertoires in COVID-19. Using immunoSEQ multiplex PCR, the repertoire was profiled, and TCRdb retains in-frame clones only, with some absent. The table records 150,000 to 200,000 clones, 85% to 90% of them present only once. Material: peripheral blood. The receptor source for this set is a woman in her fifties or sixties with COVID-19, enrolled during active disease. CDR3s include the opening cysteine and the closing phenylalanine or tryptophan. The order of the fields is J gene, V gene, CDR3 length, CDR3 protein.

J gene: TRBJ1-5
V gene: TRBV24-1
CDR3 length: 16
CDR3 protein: CATSDPDRGSNQPQHF

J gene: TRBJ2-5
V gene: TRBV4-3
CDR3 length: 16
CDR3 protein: CASSQDSGIPKETQYF

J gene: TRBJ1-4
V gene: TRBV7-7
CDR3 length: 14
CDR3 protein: CASSKDRGNEKLFF

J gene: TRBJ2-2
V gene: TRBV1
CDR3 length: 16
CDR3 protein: CTSSQDRGKCTGELFF

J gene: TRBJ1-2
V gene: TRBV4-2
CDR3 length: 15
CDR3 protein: CASSQVSGGGYGYTF

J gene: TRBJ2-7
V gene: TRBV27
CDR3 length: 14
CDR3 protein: CASRNPGTSSEQYF

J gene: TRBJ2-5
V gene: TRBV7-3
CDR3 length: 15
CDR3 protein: CASSLSGQEVGTQYF

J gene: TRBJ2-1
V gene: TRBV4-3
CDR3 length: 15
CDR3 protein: CASSRDRVSYNEQFF

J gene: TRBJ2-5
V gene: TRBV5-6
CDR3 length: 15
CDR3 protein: CASSSPDSYLETQYF

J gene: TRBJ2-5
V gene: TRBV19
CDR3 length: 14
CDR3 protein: CASSSTGGQETQYF

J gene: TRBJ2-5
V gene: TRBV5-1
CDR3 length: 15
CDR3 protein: CASSPVLRGLQTQYF

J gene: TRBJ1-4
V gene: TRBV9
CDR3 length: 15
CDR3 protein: CASSADRGINEKLFF

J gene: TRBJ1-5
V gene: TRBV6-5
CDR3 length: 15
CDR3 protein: CASSRTGVSNQPQHF

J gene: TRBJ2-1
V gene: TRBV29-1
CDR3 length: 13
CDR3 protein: CSAAKQEYNEQFF

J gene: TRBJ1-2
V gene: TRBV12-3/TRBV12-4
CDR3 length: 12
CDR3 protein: CASSSGIYDYTF

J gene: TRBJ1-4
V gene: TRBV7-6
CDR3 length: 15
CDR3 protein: CASSSRTGLNEKLFF

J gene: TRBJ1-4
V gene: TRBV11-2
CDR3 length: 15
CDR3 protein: CASSLAGTLNEKLFF

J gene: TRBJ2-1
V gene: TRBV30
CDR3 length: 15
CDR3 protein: CAWSGGWGRYNEQFF

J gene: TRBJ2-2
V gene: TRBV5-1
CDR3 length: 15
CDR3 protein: CASSLAAGRPGELFF

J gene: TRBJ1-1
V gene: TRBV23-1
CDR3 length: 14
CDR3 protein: CASSHRTGGTEAFF

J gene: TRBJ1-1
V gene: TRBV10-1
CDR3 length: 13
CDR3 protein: CASSRGLNTEAFF

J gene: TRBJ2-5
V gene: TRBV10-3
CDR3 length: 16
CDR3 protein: CAISERRGGPGETQYF